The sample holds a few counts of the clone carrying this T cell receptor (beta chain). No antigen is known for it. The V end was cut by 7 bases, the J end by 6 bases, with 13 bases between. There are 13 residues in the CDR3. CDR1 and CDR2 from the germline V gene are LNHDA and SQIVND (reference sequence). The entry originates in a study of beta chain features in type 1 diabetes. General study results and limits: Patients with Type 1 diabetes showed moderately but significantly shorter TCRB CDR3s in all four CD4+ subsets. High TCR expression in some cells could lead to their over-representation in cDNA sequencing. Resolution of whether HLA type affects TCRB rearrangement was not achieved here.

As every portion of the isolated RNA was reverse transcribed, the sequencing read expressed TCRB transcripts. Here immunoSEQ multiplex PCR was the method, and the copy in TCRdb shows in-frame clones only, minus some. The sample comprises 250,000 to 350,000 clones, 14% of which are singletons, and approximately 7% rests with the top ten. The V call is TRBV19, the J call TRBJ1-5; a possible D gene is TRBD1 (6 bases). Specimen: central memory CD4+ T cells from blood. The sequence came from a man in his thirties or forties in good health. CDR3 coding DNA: TGTGCCAGTACCATTGACAGGACTCAGCCCCAGCATTTT. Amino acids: CASTIDRTQPQHF.